This T cell receptor (beta chain) was found in a study of blood T cell repertoires in COVID-19 (dated by TCRdb to about 2020). With respect to the entire study: Samples covering the acute and convalescent phases of COVID-19 were provided by collaborators in the United States, Italy and Spain. The material from the prospective study consisted of cDNA or gDNA derived from T cells, B-cell-depleted T cells, or PBMCs. The dataset comprised deeply sampled blood TCRbeta repertoires from subjects exposed to, actively infected with, or recovered from COVID-19. The repertoires were made available in a free public database intended to serve as a resource for research on the immune response to SARS-CoV-2. Samples came from the ongoing ImmuneRACE study (first 160 participants) plus 1,254 subjects from 6 global collaborators. A de-identified subject ID, COVID-19 status, age in years and sex were almost always included in the sample metadata. Where available, HLA class I and class II types were taken from metadata supplied by the sample provider and were not determined by assay-based typing. The paper's findings and limits, for the study overall: The amount of clinical and demographic metadata varied by source and participant and was provided uncurated.

The collaborating institutions used their own protocols to collect whole blood in K2EDTA tubes. For TCRbeta analysis, collaborator samples were shipped as frozen whole blood, as isolated PBMCs, or as DNA extracted from either sample type. The immunoSEQ Assay, a bias-controlled multiplex PCR, was used to amplify TCRbeta CDR3 regions from genomic DNA. In the paper's pipeline: The number of nucleated cells in each sample was estimated by amplification of reference gene primers within the assay. To quantify the absolute abundance of each unique TCRbeta CDR3 rearrangement, sequence reads were collapsed and filtered. For each sample, productive Simpson clonality was calculated as the square root of Simpson's diversity index across productive rearrangements. TCRdb retrieved this table from immuneACCESS and kept in-frame rearrangements only. Not all clones are present; in checked studies, unresolved V genes account for under half, and no reason is known for the remainder. D and trimming were read from the DNA, whereas the V and J calls and clone size are those reported in that table. Within this sample are about 130,000 clones, with 65% to 90% of them counted one time only. Together, the top ten hold roughly 30% of the sample.

The table lists this clone with a count of one. This clone's antigen is unknown. No base quality information exists; no much larger clone differs at one position. The CDR3 runs 16 residues from the cysteine to the phenylalanine. Only CDR3 DNA remains: 48 bases, in frame from the first base. CDR1 LNHNV and CDR2 YYDKDF were looked up in the germline V gene (reference sequence). V gives up 0 bases and J gives up 7 bases, and the segment between their germline ends measures 18 bases. Material: peripheral blood. Recombination connected TRBV15 to TRBJ1-2; TRBD1 is possibly the D segment (6 matching bases). The sequence was obtained from a woman of 80 years or more with acute or convalescent COVID-19. The CDR3 corresponds to CATSREDSSRSSGYTF. The DNA sequence reads TGTGCCACCAGCAGAGAGGACAGCTCCCGAAGTTCTGGCTACACCTTC.